The subject of this entry is one T cell receptor beta chain. Its specificity is unknown. Quantitative molecular-barcoded 5'-RACE generated the TCR beta libraries. MiXCR, applied by TCRdb to the 5' RACE reads, yields one record per CDR3 protein. The sample records around 770,000 distinct CDR3 sequences, over 9.5% being singletons. This sample was included in a study of CD8 T cells in ankylosing spondylitis. Overall study results and limits: Earlier work had already found some motif variants in reactive arthritis synovial fluid and blood. There was a TCR beta motif, made of eight highly homologous variants, that appeared characteristic of ankylosing spondylitis blood.

The length of the CDR3 is 15 residues. CDR1 and CDR2 (germline): MNHEY, SVGAGI. The ends were cut back, 4 bases at V and 2 bases at J, with 12 bases in the middle. The chain links TRBV6-5 to TRBJ2-1, with D tentatively TRBD1 (5 bases). Sequences were obtained from blood, either unsorted or a sorted T cell fraction (not recorded which). The sequence derives from a male donor with ankylosing spondylitis. This CDR3 is CASSFWTTPYNEQFF. The CDR3 region has the DNA TGTGCCAGCAGTTTCTGGACAACCCCCTACAATGAGCAGTTCTTC.